This T cell receptor beta chain was sequenced for a study of patients and donors after allogeneic stem cell transplantation. This clonotype was seen at least ten times. Using its own MiXCR run on the RT-PCR reads, TCRdb lists one record per CDR3 protein. The sample has approximately 88,000 distinct CDR3 sequences; around 5% are singletons. Sequences were obtained from blood, either unsorted or a sorted T cell fraction (not recorded which). This clonotype was sampled from a human donor who was either an allogeneic HSCT recipient or a stem cell or donor lymphocyte infusion donor (not recorded which). It is not recorded whose cells these are; they may come from a transplant donor.

CDR3 DNA: TGTGCCAGCTCACCCTTAGCGGGGACTACCTACGAGCAGTACTTC. This encodes CASSPLAGTTYEQYF. The V and J genes are TRBV18 and TRBJ2-7; 8 nucleotides agree with TRBD2. This CDR3 contains 15 residues. Germline values: CDR1 KGHSH, CDR2 LQKENI. V shed 3 bases, J shed 2 bases, and the junction held 6 bases outside the gene matches.